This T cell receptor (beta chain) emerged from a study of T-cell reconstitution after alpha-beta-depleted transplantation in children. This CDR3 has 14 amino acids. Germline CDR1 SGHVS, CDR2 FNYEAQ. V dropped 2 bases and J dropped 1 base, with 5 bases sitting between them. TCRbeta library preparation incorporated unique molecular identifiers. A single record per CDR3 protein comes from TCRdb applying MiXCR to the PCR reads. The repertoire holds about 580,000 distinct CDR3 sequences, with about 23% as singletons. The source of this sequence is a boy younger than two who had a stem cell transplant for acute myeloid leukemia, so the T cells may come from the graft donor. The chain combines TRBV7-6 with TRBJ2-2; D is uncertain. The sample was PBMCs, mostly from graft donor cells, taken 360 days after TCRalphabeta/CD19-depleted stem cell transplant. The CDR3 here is CASSLSVNTGELFF. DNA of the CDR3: TGTGCCAGCAGCTTATCTGTGAACACCGGGGAGCTGTTTTTT.